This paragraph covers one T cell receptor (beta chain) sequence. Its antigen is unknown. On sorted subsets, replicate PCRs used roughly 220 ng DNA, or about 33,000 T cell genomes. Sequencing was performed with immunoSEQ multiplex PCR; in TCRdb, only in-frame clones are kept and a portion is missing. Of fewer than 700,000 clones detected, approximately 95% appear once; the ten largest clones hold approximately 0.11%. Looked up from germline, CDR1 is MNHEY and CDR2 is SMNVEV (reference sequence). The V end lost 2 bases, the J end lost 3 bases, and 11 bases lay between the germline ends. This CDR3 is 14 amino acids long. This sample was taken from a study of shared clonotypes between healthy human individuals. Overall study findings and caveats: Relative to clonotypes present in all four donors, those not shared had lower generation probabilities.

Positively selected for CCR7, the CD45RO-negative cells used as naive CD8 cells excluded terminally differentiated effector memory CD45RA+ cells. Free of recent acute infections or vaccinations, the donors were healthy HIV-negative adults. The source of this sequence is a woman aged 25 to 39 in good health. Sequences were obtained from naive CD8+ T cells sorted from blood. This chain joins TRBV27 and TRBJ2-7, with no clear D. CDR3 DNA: TGTGCCAGCAGTTTAATCGGGCGATTCTACGAGCAGTACTTC. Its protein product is CASSLIGRFYEQYF.